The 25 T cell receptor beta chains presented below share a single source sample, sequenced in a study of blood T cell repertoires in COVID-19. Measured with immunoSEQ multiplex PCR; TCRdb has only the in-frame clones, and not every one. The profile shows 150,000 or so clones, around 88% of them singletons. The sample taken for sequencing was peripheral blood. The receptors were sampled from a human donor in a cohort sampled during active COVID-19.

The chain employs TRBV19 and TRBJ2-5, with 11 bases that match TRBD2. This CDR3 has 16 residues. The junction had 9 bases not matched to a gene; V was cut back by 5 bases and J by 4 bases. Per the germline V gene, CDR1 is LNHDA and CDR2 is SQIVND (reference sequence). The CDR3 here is CASSAPLAGVRETQYF. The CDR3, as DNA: TGTGCCAGTAGTGCCCCACTAGCGGGAGTCAGAGAGACCCAGTACTTC.

The CDR3, as DNA: TGTGCCAGCTCCGGGGGCCTAGCGGACACATACGAGCAGTACTTC. Protein: CASSGGLADTYEQYF. The rearrangement uses TRBV18 and TRBJ2-7; D might be TRBD2 (7 bases). The length of the CDR3 is 15 residues. Between the trimmed V and J ends, which lost 6 bases and 4 bases, there was a span of 19 bases. Germline V gene sequence: CDR1 KGHSH, CDR2 LQKENI.

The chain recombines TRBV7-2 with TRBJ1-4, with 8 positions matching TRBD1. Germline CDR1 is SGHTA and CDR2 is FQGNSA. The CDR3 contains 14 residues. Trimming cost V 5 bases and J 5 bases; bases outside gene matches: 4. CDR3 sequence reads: CASSPRGPNEKLFF. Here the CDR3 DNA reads TGTGCCAGCAGCCCCAGGGGGCCCAATGAAAAACTGTTTTTT.

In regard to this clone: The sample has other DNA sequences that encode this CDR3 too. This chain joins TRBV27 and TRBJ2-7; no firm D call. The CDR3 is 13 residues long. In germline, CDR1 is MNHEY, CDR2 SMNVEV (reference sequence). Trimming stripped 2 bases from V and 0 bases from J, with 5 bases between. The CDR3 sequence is CASSLDSSYEQYF. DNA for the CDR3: TGTGCCAGCAGTTTAGATAGCTCCTACGAGCAGTACTTC.

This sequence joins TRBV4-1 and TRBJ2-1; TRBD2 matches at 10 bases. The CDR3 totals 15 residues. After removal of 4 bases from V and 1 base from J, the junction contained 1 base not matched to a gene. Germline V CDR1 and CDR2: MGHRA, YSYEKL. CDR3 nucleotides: TGCGCCAGCAGCCCTAGCGGGGGTTCCTACAATGAGCAGTTCTTC. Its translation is CASSPSGGSYNEQFF.

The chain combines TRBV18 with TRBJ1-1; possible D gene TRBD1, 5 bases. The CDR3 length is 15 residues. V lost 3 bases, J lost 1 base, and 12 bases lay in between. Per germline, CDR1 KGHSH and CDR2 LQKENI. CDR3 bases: TGTGCCAGCTCACCCTTGGACGGGGGGAACACTGAAGCTTTCTTT. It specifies CASSPLDGGNTEAFF.

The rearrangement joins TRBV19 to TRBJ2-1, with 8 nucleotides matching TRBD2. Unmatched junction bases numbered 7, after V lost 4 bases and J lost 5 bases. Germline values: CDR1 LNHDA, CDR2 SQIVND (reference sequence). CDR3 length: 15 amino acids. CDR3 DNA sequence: TGTGCCAGTAGTACAGCGGGAGCCCTTAACAATGAGCAGTTCTTC. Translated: CASSTAGALNNEQFF.

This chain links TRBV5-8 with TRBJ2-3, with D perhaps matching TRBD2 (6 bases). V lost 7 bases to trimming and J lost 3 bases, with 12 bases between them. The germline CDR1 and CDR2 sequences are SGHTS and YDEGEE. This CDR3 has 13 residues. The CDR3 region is CASVTRGTDTQYF. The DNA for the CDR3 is TGTGCCAGCGTGACCCGGGGGACAGATACGCAGTATTTT.

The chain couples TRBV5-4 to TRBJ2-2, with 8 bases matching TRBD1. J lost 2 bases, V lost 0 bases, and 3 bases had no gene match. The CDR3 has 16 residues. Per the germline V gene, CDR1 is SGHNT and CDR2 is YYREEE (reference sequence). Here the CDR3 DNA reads TGTGCCAGCAGCTTGGATCAGGGGGCCAACACCGGGGAGCTGTTTTTT. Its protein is CASSLDQGANTGELFF. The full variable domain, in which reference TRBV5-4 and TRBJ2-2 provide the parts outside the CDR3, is ETGVTQSPTHLIKTRGQQVTLRCSSQSGHNTVSWYQQALGQGPQFIFQYYREEENGRGNFPPRFSGLQFPNYSSELNVNALELDDSALYLCASSLDQGANTGELFFGEGSRLTVL.

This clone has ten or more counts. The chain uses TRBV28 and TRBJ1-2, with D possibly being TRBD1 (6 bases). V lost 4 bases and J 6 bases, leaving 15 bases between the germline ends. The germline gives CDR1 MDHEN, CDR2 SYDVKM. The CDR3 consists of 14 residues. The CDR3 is CASSSGTGHHGYTF. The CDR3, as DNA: TGTGCCAGCAGTTCGGGTACGGGACATCATGGCTACACCTTC.

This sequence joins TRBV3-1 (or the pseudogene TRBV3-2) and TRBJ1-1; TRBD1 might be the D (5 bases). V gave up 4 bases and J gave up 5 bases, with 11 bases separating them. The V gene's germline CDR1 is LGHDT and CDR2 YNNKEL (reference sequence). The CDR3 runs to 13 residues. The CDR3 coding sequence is TGTGCCAGCAGCCTATTAAGGGGTACTGAAGCTTTCTTT. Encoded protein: CASSLLRGTEAFF.

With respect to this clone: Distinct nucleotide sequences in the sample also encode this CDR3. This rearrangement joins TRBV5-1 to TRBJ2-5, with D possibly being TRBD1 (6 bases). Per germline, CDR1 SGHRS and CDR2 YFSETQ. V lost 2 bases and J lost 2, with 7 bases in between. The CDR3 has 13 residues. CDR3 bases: TGCGCCAGCAGCTTAGGACAGCAAGAGACCCAGTACTTC. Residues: CASSLGQQETQYF.

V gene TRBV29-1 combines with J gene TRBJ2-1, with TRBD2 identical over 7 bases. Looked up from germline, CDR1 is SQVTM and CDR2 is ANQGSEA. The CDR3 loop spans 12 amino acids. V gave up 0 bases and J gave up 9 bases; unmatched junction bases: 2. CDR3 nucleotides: TGCAGCGTTGAAGAGGGGACTACTGAGCAGTTCTTC. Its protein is CSVEEGTTEQFF.

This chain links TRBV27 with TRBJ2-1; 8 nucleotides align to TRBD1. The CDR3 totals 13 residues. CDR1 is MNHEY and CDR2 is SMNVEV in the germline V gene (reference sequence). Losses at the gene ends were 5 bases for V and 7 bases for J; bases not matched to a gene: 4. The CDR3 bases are TGTGCCAGCAGTCTACAGGGGGTTAATGAGCAGTTCTTC. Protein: CASSLQGVNEQFF.

CDR3 sequence (DNA): TGTGCCAGCTCACCACTGGACACCCGAATGGATGGCTACACCTTC. Translated, it gives CASSPLDTRMDGYTF. V is TRBV18 and J is TRBJ1-2; D might be TRBD1 (5 bases). The CDR3 has 15 amino acids. Trimming took off 1 base at V and 6 bases at J, with 15 bases between the two ends. The germline gives CDR1 KGHSH, CDR2 LQKENI.

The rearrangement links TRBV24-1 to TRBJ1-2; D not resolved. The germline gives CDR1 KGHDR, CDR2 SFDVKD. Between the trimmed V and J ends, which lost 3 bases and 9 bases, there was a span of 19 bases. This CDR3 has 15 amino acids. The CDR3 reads CATSDPSSRSGSYTF. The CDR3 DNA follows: TGTGCCACCAGTGATCCATCATCTCGGTCGGGGAGCTACACCTTC.

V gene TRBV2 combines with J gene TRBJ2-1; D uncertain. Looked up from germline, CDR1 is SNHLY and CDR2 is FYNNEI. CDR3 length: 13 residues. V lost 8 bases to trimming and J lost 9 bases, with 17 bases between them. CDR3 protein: CASSPARQVEQFF. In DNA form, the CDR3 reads TGTGCCAGCTCCCCAGCCCGTCAGGTTGAGCAGTTCTTC.

The CDR3 here is CASRATSGSTTGELFF. DNA of the CDR3: TGTGCCAGCAGGGCAACTAGCGGGAGTACCACCGGGGAGCTGTTTTTT. This chain uses TRBV7-9 with TRBJ2-2; the match to TRBD2 covers 11 bases. With V trimmed by 6 bases and J by 4 bases, 7 bases remained unmatched. Germline V gene lookup returns CDR1 SEHNR and CDR2 FQNEAQ (reference sequence). There are 16 residues in the CDR3.

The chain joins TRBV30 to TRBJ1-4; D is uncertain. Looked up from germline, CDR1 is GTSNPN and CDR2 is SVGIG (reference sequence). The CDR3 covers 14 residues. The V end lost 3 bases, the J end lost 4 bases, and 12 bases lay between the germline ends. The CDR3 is CAWRTRVGNEKLFF. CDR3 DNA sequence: TGTGCCTGGAGGACGAGGGTGGGTAATGAAAAACTGTTTTTT.

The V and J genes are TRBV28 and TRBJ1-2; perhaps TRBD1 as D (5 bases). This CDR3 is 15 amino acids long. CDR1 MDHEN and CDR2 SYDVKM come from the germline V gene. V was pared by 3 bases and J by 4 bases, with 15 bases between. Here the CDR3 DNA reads TGTGCCAGCAGTTTGGGGGTTCGGGGGACCTATGGCTACACCTTC. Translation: CASSLGVRGTYGYTF.

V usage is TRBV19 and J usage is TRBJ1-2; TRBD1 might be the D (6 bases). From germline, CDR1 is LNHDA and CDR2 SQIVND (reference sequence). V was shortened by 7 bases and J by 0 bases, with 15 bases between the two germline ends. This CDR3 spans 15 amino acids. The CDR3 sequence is CASNRRTEANYGYTF. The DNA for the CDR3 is TGTGCCAGTAACCGTCGGACAGAAGCTAACTATGGCTACACCTTC.

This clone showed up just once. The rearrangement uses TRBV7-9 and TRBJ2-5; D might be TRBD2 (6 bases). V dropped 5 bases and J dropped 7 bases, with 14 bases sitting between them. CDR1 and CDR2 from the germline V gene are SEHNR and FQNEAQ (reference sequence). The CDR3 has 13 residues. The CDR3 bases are TGTGCCAGCAGCCCCCCGACCGGGAGGACCCAGTACTTC. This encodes CASSPPTGRTQYF.

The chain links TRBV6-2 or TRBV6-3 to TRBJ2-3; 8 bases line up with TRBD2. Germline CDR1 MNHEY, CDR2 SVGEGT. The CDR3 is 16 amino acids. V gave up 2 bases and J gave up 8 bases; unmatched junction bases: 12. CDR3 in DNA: TGTGCCAGCAGTTACCCCTCCGGGGGGGCCGTCGGTACGCAGTATTTT. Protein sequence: CASSYPSGGAVGTQYF.

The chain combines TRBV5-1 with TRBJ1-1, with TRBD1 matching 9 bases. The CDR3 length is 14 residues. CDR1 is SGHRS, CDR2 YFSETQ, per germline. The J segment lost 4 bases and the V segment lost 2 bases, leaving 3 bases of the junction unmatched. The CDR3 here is CASSLLTGGTEAFF. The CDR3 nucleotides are TGCGCCAGCAGCTTATTGACAGGGGGCACTGAAGCTTTCTTT.

CDR3 sequence: CASRPAGGTEAFF. CDR3 nucleotide sequence: TGTGCCAGTAGGCCTGCAGGGGGCACTGAAGCTTTCTTT. The chain couples TRBV6-2 or TRBV6-3 to TRBJ1-1, with TRBD1 matching 7 bases. The CDR3 has 13 residues. V shed 9 bases and J 4 bases; nucleotides not matched to a gene: 8. Germline CDR1 MNHEY, CDR2 SVGEGT.